This T cell receptor beta chain was retrieved from a study of cytomegalovirus exposure and HLA in healthy donors. 60 Vbeta and 13 Jbeta primers were used in PCR. Assay used: immunoSEQ multiplex PCR; TCRdb lists only in-frame clones, some missing. The sample lists 150,000 to 200,000 clones, 80% to 90% occurring once. This CDR3 spans 15 amino acids. Germline-derived CDR1 and CDR2 are SEHNR and FQNEAQ (reference sequence). Trimming cost V 5 bases and J 1 base; bases outside gene matches: 7. The genes are TRBV7-9 and TRBJ2-7; 8 bases match TRBD1. The source is a woman in her 30s in good health and CMV-seropositive. The sequenced material came from PBMCs. CDR3 loop: CASSPQGVLSYEQYF. Written as DNA, the CDR3 is TGTGCCAGCAGCCCACAGGGGGTACTTTCCTACGAGCAGTACTTC.